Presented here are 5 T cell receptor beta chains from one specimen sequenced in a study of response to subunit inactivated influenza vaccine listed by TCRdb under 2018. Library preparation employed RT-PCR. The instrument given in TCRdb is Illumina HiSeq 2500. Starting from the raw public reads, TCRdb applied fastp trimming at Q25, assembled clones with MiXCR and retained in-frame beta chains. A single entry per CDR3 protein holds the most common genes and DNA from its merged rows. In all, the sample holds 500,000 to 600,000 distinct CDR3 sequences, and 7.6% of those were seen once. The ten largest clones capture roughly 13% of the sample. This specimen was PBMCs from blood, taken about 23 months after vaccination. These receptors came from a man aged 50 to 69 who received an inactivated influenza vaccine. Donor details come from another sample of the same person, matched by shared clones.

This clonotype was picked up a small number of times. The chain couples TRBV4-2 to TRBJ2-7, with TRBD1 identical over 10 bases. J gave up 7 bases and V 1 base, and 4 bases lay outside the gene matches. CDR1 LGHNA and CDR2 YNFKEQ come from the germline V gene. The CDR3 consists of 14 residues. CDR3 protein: CASSQGGTGEEQYF. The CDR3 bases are TGTGCCAGCAGCCAAGGGGGGACAGGGGAAGAGCAGTACTTC.

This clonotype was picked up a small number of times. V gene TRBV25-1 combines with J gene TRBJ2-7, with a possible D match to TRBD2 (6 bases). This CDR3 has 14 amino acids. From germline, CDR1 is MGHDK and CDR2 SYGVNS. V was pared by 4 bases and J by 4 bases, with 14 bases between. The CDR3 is CASSGRLGGYEQYF. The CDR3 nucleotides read TGTGCCAGCAGTGGACGACTAGGAGGGTACGAGCAGTACTTC.

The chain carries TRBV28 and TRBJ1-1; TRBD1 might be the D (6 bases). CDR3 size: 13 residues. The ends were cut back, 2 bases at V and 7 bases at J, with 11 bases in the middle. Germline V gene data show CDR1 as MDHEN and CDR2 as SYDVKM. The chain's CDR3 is CASSLAQDSEAFF. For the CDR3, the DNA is TGTGCCAGCAGTTTAGCCCAGGACAGTGAAGCTTTCTTT.

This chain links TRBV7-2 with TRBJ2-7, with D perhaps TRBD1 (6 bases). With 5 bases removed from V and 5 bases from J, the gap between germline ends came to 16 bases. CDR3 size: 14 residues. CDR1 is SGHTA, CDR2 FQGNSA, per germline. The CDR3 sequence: CASSQNPRGDEQYF. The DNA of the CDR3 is TGTGCCAGCAGCCAGAACCCCAGGGGCGACGAGCAGTACTTC.

The CDR3 coding sequence is TGTGCCACCATGGAAGGGAATGAAAAACTGTTTTTT. It yields the protein CATMEGNEKLFF. This chain joins TRBV18 and TRBJ1-4; D is undetermined. Trimming left V 10 bases short and J 5 bases short, with 11 bases between. From germline, CDR1 is KGHSH and CDR2 LQKENI. The length of the CDR3 is 12 residues.